One sample yielded the 12 T cell receptor beta chains listed below, sequenced in a study of spatial heterogeneity in lung cancer. TCRdb re-called the 5' RACE reads through MiXCR, storing one row per CDR3 protein. The repertoire holds 50,000 to 75,000 distinct CDR3 sequences, with approximately 6.3% as singletons. As to time point: sample taken at primary tumor resection. The sample consisted of PBMCs, taken at surgery. The receptors were gathered from a female donor with early-stage non-small cell lung cancer.

This clonotype was detected many times. The genes are TRBV7-2 and TRBJ2-2; 9 nucleotides agree with TRBD1. This CDR3 comprises 16 residues. The germline V gene has CDR1 SGHTA and CDR2 FQGNSA. The ends lost 3 bases at V and 2 bases at J; junction bases unmatched: 4. CDR3 coding DNA: TGTGCCAGCAGCTTGAGGACAGGGGCAAACACCGGGGAGCTGTTTTTT. It translates to CASSLRTGANTGELFF.

This clonotype has at least ten counts. This sequence joins TRBV12-3 or TRBV12-4 and TRBJ2-6; TRBD1 matches 8 bases. The CDR3 consists of 17 residues. V was clipped by 6 bases and J by 0 bases; unmatched bases: 7. CDR3 in amino acids: CASSLIGTGSGANVLTF. CDR3 DNA sequence: TGTGCCAGCAGCCTTATAGGGACAGGCTCTGGGGCCAACGTCCTGACTTTC.

In this sample, this clonotype turned up a few times. J is TRBJ2-5 and V is TRBV4-2; 13 bases match TRBD2. CDR1 LGHNA and CDR2 YNFKEQ come from the germline V gene. This CDR3 comprises 15 residues. V shed 4 bases and J 4 bases; nucleotides not matched to a gene: 3. CDR3 region: CASSLGLAGPETQYF. The CDR3 nucleotides are TGTGCCAGCAGCCTGGGACTAGCGGGGCCAGAGACCCAGTACTTC.

This clonotype was seen many times. The rearrangement uses TRBV5-1 and TRBJ2-6; TRBD1 or TRBD2 may be the D gene (6 bases each). The V gene's germline CDR1 is SGHRS and CDR2 YFSETQ. This CDR3 is built from 17 residues. V was clipped by 3 bases and J by 3 bases, with 16 bases between them. CDR3 amino acids: CASSSLPGAGGANVLTF. The CDR3, as DNA: TGCGCCAGCAGCTCTCTGCCGGGGGCAGGTGGGGCCAACGTCCTGACTTTC. Full variable domain (missing parts from reference TRBV5-1 and TRBJ2-6): KAGVTQTPRYLIKTRGQQVTLSCSPISGHRSVSWYQQTPGQGLQFLFEYFSETQRNKGNFPGRFSGRQFSNSRSEMNVSTLELGDSALYLCASSSLPGAGGANVLTFGAGSRLTVL.

In its sample, this clonotype was seen many times. The V call is TRBV2, the J call TRBJ1-2; the match to TRBD1 covers 7 bases. With 7 bases clipped from V and 4 bases from J, the junction kept 9 bases outside the gene matches. The germline V gene encodes CDR1 SNHLY and CDR2 FYNNEI. The CDR3 has 14 amino acids. The CDR3, as DNA: TGTGCCAGCACTATTTTGGGACAGTCCTATGGCTACACCTTC. It codes for CASTILGQSYGYTF.

This clonotype was found many times. V and J are TRBV27 and TRBJ2-1, with 11 bases aligning to TRBD2. Trimming at V came to 3 bases and at J to 2 bases, leaving 3 bases not matched to a gene. CDR3 size: 16 residues. CDR1 and CDR2 (germline): MNHEY, SMNVEV (reference sequence). The CDR3 loop reads CASSFLLAGAYNEQFF. CDR3 DNA: TGTGCCAGCAGTTTCCTACTAGCGGGAGCCTACAATGAGCAGTTCTTC.

The sample holds many counts of this clonotype. V is TRBV5-1 and J is TRBJ1-5, with D tentatively TRBD1 (6 bases). The CDR3 sequence is 13 residues long. V was clipped by 3 bases and J by 5 bases, with 9 bases between them. Per the germline V gene, CDR1 is SGHRS and CDR2 is YFSETQ. The CDR3 DNA sequence: TGCGCCAGCAGCTGGGACATTGATCAGCCCCAGCATTTT. It codes for CASSWDIDQPQHF.

V and J are TRBV7-2 and TRBJ1-4; D gene uncertain. CDR1 is SGHTA, CDR2 FQGNSA, per germline. The CDR3 has 14 residues. V was cut by 0 bases and J by 3 bases, with 5 bases left in between. The CDR3 DNA sequence: TGTGCCAGCAGCTTAGCAGGCCCTAATGAAAAACTGTTTTTT. It codes for CASSLAGPNEKLFF.

This clonotype was observed a few times. Possible read error: a much larger clone is one base away. The CDR3 DNA reads TGTGCCAGCAGCCCTACAGGGTTCACTGAAGCTTTCTTT. Translated: CASSPTGFTEAFF. The chain employs TRBV7-9 and TRBJ1-1, with D perhaps TRBD1 (6 bases). Germline V gene sequence: CDR1 SEHNR, CDR2 FQNEAQ (reference sequence). The V and J ends lost 5 bases and 4 bases respectively, with 11 bases between them. The CDR3 is 13 residues long.

There are many counts of this clonotype. In DNA form, the CDR3 reads TGTGCCAGCAGCTCGGGACCTATGAGCTCCTACGAGCAGTACGTC. Protein: CASSSGPMSSYEQYV. The V and J genes are TRBV5-8 and TRBJ2-7; either TRBD1 or TRBD2 may fit D (5 bases each). CDR1 and CDR2 from the germline V gene are SGHTS and YDEGEE. The CDR3 loop spans 15 amino acids. Trimming removed 3 bases at V and 0 bases at J, with 13 bases between.

This clonotype has ten or more counts. The rearrangement joins TRBV7-9 to TRBJ1-1, with D possibly matching TRBD1 (6 bases). Trimming left V 1 base short and J 1 base short, with 7 bases between. CDR3 length: 14 residues. CDR1 and CDR2 from the germline V gene are SEHNR and FQNEAQ (reference sequence). CDR3 nucleotides: TGTGCCAGCAGCTTAGGACAGGCGAACACTGAAGCTTTCTTT. Its translation is CASSLGQANTEAFF.

There are many counts of this clonotype. The chain has TRBV15 and TRBJ1-5; D remains ambiguous. The V gene's germline CDR1 is LNHNV and CDR2 YYDKDF (reference sequence). This CDR3 has 15 amino acids. Trimming left V 6 bases short and J 3 bases short, with 15 bases between. CDR3 in amino acids: CATSTPRRSNQPQHF. CDR3 nucleotides: TGTGCCACCAGTACCCCCCGCAGGTCCAATCAGCCCCAGCATTTT. The complete variable domain, with remaining parts taken from reference TRBV15 and TRBJ1-5, reads DAMVIQNPRYQVTQFGKPVTLSCSQTLNHNVMYWYQQKSSQAPKLLFHYYDKDFNNEADTPDNFQSRRPNTSFCFLDIRSPGLGDTAMYLCATSTPRRSNQPQHFGDGTRLSIL.